This record looks at one T cell receptor (beta chain) sequence and its context. The antigen is undetermined. The sample is drawn from a study of cytomegalovirus exposure and HLA in healthy donors. General study results and limits: In a later analysis, HLA-C alleles had the fewest associated TCRs, DRB1 alleles the most.

Looked up from germline, CDR1 is MDHEN and CDR2 is SYDVKM. The V and J ends lost 8 bases and 9 bases respectively, with 17 bases between them. The CDR3 has 13 amino acids. PCR amplification relied on 60 Vbeta primers (plus 13 Jbeta primers). Assay used: immunoSEQ multiplex PCR; TCRdb lists only in-frame clones, some missing. In the table there are approximately 190,000 clones, approximately 80% of which are singletons. The sample taken for sequencing was PBMCs. The sequence derives from a woman under 30 in good health and CMV-seropositive. The rearrangement uses TRBV28 and TRBJ2-1; D is possibly TRBD2 (5 bases). The CDR3 is CASREVVSGEQFF. For the CDR3, the DNA is TGTGCCAGCCGGGAAGTAGTCTCGGGTGAGCAGTTCTTC.